What follows are 9 T cell receptor beta chains derived from one specimen sequenced in a study of T-cell reconstitution after alpha-beta-depleted transplantation in children. Unique molecular identifiers were used in preparing the TCRbeta library. MiXCR was run by TCRdb on the PCR reads, yielding one entry per CDR3 protein. The data contain a few hundred thousand distinct CDR3 sequences, under 8.5% of them seen just once; the ten biggest clones take up less than 7%. The source material was PBMCs, sampled before TCRalphabeta/CD19-depleted stem cell transplant. Source of these receptors: a boy between 2 and 10 years old with acute lymphoblastic leukemia, due to receive a stem cell transplant.

This clonotype was detected many times. The chain uses TRBV28 and TRBJ2-2, with unresolved D. CDR3 length: 15 amino acids. From germline, CDR1 is MDHEN and CDR2 SYDVKM. Trimming cost V 2 bases and J 2 bases, with 9 bases left between them. The CDR3 loop reads CASSLDPSNTGELFF. In nucleotides, the CDR3 is TGTGCCAGCAGTTTAGACCCCTCAAACACCGGGGAGCTGTTTTTT.

This clonotype has ten or more counts. This chain joins TRBV9 and TRBJ2-7; 10 nucleotides match TRBD1. The germline V gene has CDR1 SGDLS and CDR2 YYNGEE. V shed 0 bases and J 5 bases; nucleotides not matched to a gene: 5. The CDR3 runs to 15 residues. The CDR3 reads CASSVEGQGRDEQYF. For the CDR3, the DNA is TGTGCCAGCAGCGTAGAGGGACAGGGGAGGGACGAGCAGTACTTC.

This clonotype showed up many times. This rearrangement joins TRBV5-1 to TRBJ2-3; 13 positions agree with TRBD2. The CDR3 runs 15 residues. Trimming cost V 6 bases and J 4 bases; bases outside gene matches: 5. Germline CDR1 and CDR2: SGHRS and YFSETQ. The CDR3 DNA reads TGCGCCAGCAACGCCGGGACTAGCGGGGCAGATACGCAGTATTTT. Translating it yields CASNAGTSGADTQYF.

This clonotype was detected many times. The rearrangement uses TRBV5-6 and TRBJ2-7; D perhaps matches TRBD1 (5 bases). The CDR3 covers 16 residues. Germline CDR1 is SGHDT and CDR2 is YYEEEE. V was pared by 0 bases and J by 5 bases, with 18 bases between. CDR3 sequence reads: CASSLAAEGARNEQYF. Here the CDR3 DNA reads TGTGCCAGCAGCTTGGCGGCAGAAGGGGCTAGGAACGAGCAGTACTTC.

This clonotype was picked up many times. The chain is built from TRBV3-1 and TRBJ2-7, with no clear D. The CDR3 extends over 12 amino acids. Trimming cost V 0 bases and J 5 bases, with 5 bases left between them. Germline V gene lookup returns CDR1 LGHDT and CDR2 YNNKEL (reference sequence). The CDR3 sequence: CASSQEGDEQYF. DNA of the CDR3: TGTGCCAGCAGCCAAGAAGGAGACGAGCAGTACTTC.

This clonotype has ten or more counts. The gene calls are TRBV7-8 and TRBJ2-2; 10 bases are a match to TRBD2. The trim removed 3 bases at V and 2 bases at J, leaving 3 bases unmatched. The CDR3 is 16 residues long. The germline V gene encodes CDR1 SGHVS and CDR2 FQNEAQ. The CDR3 region has the DNA TGTGCCAGCAGCTTGTGGACTAGCGGTAACACCGGGGAGCTGTTTTTT. Protein product: CASSLWTSGNTGELFF. Complete variable domain (other parts from reference TRBV7-8 and TRBJ2-2): GAGVSQSPRYKVAKRGQDVALRCDPISGHVSLFWYQQALGQGPEFLTYFQNEAQLDKSGLPSDRFFAERPEGSVSTLKIQRTQQEDSAVYLCASSLWTSGNTGELFFGEGSRLTVL.

The sample holds many counts of this clonotype. This chain uses TRBV12-3 or TRBV12-4 with TRBJ2-5; maybe TRBD2 (6 bases). The V end was cut by 6 bases, the J end by 5 bases, with 16 bases between. The CDR3 runs 14 residues. CDR3 loop: CASRPGTAGETQYF. The DNA for the CDR3 is TGTGCCAGCAGGCCCGGGACGGCGGGGGAGACCCAGTACTTC.

This clonotype was seen at least ten times. This chain joins TRBV9 and TRBJ2-1; no clear D. CDR1 is SGDLS and CDR2 is YYNGEE in the germline V gene. The V gene lost 0 bases and the J gene lost 2 bases, with 9 bases spanning the gap. The CDR3 has 15 residues. DNA for the CDR3: TGTGCCAGCAGCGTAGTGGCAGCGACCTACAATGAGCAGTTCTTC. Its protein is CASSVVAATYNEQFF.

This clonotype was seen many times. CDR3 protein: CASSQERTVGEQFF. The CDR3 region has the DNA TGCGCCAGCAGCCAAGAGAGGACAGTCGGTGAGCAGTTCTTC. The V gene is TRBV4-3, the J gene TRBJ2-1, with D perhaps matching TRBD1 (6 bases). Germline CDR1 is LGHNA and CDR2 is YSLEER. V lost 0 bases and J 9 bases, leaving 12 bases between the germline ends. There are 14 residues in the CDR3.